The 5 T cell receptor beta chains reported below all come from one sample, sequenced in a study of cytomegalovirus exposure and HLA in healthy donors. The PCR made use of 60 Vbeta and 13 Jbeta primers. Measured with immunoSEQ multiplex PCR; TCRdb has only the in-frame clones, and not every one. The table lists 150,000 to 180,000 clones, around 79% of them singletons. What was sequenced was PBMCs. These receptor sequences come from a man aged 25 to 45 in good health and CMV-seropositive.

This sequence joins TRBV6-1 and TRBJ1-1; maybe TRBD1 (5 bases). Germline V gives CDR1 MNHNS, CDR2 SASEGT. CDR3 size: 14 residues. V was cut by 5 bases and J by 1 base, with 11 bases left in between. CDR3 protein: CASSWGGRNTEAFF. The CDR3 DNA sequence: TGTGCCAGCAGTTGGGGGGGACGGAACACTGAAGCTTTCTTT.

The chain joins TRBV7-9 to TRBJ2-7, with TRBD1 identical over 10 bases. The CDR3 loop spans 17 amino acids. Germline trimming cut 4 bases from V and 4 bases from J; bases unmatched to any gene: 13. Germline-derived CDR1 and CDR2 are SEHNR and FQNEAQ (reference sequence). The CDR3 loop is CASSSLRTGGMKYEQYF. CDR3 DNA sequence: TGTGCCAGCAGCTCACTCAGGACAGGGGGAATGAAGTACGAGCAGTACTTC.

This rearrangement joins TRBV28 to TRBJ2-5, with TRBD1 matching over 7 bases. Germline V CDR1 and CDR2: MDHEN, SYDVKM. V trimming: 4 bases; J trimming: 2 bases; junction bases outside the gene matches: 7. This CDR3 is 15 amino acids long. CDR3 loop: CASSSPVDRQETQYF. The CDR3 DNA follows: TGTGCCAGCAGTTCCCCAGTGGACAGGCAAGAGACCCAGTACTTC.

V and J are TRBV25-1 and TRBJ1-1; 8 bases map to TRBD1. The length of the CDR3 is 18 residues. Germline values: CDR1 MGHDK, CDR2 SYGVNS. After removal of 5 bases from V and 1 base from J, the junction contained 15 bases not matched to a gene. The DNA for the CDR3 is TGTGCCAGCAGTACCCAGGTGGGGACAGGACTTGCGAACACTGAAGCTTTCTTT. Translated: CASSTQVGTGLANTEAFF.

This rearrangement joins TRBV30 to TRBJ1-2, with D tentatively TRBD1 (5 bases). Between the trimmed V and J ends, which lost 4 bases and 4 bases, there was a span of 13 bases. CDR1 and CDR2 (germline): GTSNPN, SVGIG (reference sequence). CDR3 length: 13 residues. The CDR3, as DNA: TGTGCCTGGATTGGGGCCTCCGGCTATGGCTACACCTTC. Translating it yields CAWIGASGYGYTF.